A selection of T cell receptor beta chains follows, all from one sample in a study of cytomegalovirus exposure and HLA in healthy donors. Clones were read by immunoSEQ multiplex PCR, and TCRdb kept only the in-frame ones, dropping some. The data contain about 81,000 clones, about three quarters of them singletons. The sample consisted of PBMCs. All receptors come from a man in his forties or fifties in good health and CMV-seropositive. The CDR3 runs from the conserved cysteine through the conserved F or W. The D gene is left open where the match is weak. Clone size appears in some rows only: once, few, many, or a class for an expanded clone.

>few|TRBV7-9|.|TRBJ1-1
CASSLGGAEAFF
TGTGCCAGCAGCTTAGGGGGCGCGGAGGCTTTCTTT
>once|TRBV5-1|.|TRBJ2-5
CASSLAFETQYF
TGCGCCAGCAGCTTGGCTTTCGAGACCCAGTACTTC
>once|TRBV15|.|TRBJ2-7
CATSRLQTYEQYF
TGTGCCACCAGCAGATTACAGACCTACGAGCAGTACTTC
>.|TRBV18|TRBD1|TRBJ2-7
CASSRQGTSYEQYF
TGTGCCAGCTCACGACAGGGTACATCCTACGAGCAGTACTTC
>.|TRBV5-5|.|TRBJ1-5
CASSLAPGPQPQHF
TGTGCCAGCAGCTTGGCGCCAGGGCCTCAGCCCCAGCATTTT
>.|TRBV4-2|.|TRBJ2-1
CASSQGEQRWFF
TGTGCCAGCAGCCAAGGGGAGCAGAGGTGGTTCTTC
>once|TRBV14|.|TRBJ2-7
CASSHAIAREQYF
TGTGCCAGCAGCCACGCAATAGCTCGTGAGCAGTACTTC
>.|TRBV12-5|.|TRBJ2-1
CASALATPGGYNEQFF
TGTGCTAGTGCCCTGGCAACGCCCGGAGGTTACAATGAGCAGTTCTTC
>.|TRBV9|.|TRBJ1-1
CASSVWGRENTEAFF
TGTGCCAGCAGCGTGTGGGGGCGAGAGAACACTGAAGCTTTCTTT
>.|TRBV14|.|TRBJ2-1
CASSRRGSYNEQFF
TGTGCCAGCAGCCGCCGGGGCTCCTACAATGAGCAGTTCTTC
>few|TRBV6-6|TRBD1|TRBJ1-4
CASSYDRVGEKLFF
TGTGCCAGCAGTTACGACAGGGTCGGTGAAAAACTGTTTTTT
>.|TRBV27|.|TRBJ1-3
CASSLTLTGNTIYF
TGTGCCAGCAGTTTAACTCTTACTGGAAACACCATATATTTT
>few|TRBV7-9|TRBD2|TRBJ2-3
CSSSGGDTQYF
TGTTCCAGCAGCGGGGGGGATACGCAGTATTTT
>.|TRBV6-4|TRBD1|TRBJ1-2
CASSDPGQGAVGYTF
TGTGCCAGCAGTGACCCGGGACAGGGGGCAGTTGGCTACACCTTC
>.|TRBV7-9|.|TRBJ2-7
CASSFSEVGSYEQYF
TGTGCCAGCAGCTTTTCCGAGGTGGGCTCCTACGAGCAGTACTTC
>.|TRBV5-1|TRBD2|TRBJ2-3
CASREQGGVTDTQYF
TGCGCCAGCAGAGAGCAGGGAGGGGTCACAGATACGCAGTATTTT
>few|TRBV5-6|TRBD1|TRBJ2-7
CASSRGRGTESYEQYF
TGTGCCAGCAGTCGGGGACGTGGGACAGAAAGCTACGAGCAGTACTTC
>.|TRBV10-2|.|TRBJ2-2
CASSERGGTGELFF
TGCGCCAGCAGTGAGAGAGGAGGGACCGGGGAGCTGTTTTTT
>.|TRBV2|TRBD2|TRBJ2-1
CASSEFPAGETGNEQFF
TGTGCCAGCAGTGAGTTTCCAGCGGGAGAAACGGGCAATGAGCAGTTCTTC
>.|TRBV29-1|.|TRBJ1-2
CSAQTRTGANYGYTF
TGCAGCGCCCAGACCCGTACGGGAGCTAACTATGGCTACACCTTC